This T cell receptor beta chain was found in a study of neurological immune-mediated disorders. This clonotype was found many times. The antigen remains undetermined. PBMCs numbering 2 million and stored at -80 C yielded the unsorted libraries. The cDNA was generated through 5'RACE incorporating 10-nucleotide random UMIs. TCRdb re-called the 5' RACE reads through MiXCR, storing one row per CDR3 protein. Of about 88,000 distinct CDR3 sequences listed, roughly 3.5% are singletons. Study-level points and caveats: No sharing of CDR3 amino acid sequences was observed among expanded clones across subjects, suggesting private repertoires in all groups.

The source is a woman between 18 and 29 years old with multiple sclerosis. The specimen sequenced was PBMCs.

In DNA, the CDR3 is TGCGCCAGCAGCCGGACAGGGAGGGCCGGGGAGCTGTTTTTT. As protein: CASSRTGRAGELFF. V and J are TRBV5-1 and TRBJ2-2; a weak D match, TRBD1 (8 bases). Germline CDR1 is SGHRS and CDR2 is YFSETQ. With 4 bases removed from V and 6 bases from J, the gap between germline ends came to 13 bases. CDR3 size: 14 residues.